The T cell receptor (beta chain) described here comes from a study of cytomegalovirus exposure and HLA in healthy donors. This CDR3 region has 17 residues. Trimming stripped 8 bases from V and 0 bases from J, with 22 bases between. Germline V gives CDR1 MDHEN, CDR2 SYDVKM. Overall study findings and caveats: For most TCR beta V segments, an earlier analysis put the productive rate at about 87% or about 30% of the time. The classifier reportedly diagnosed cytomegalovirus status with high specificity and sensitivity. Donors belonging to an Asian-associated ancestry cluster reportedly showed fewer N-insertions in productive TCRs than the roughly 670-donor mean, according to what a later analysis found.

Primers for the PCR totalled 60 Vbeta and 13 Jbeta. Sequenced by immunoSEQ multiplex PCR; TCRdb stores in-frame clones only, minus some. The sample holds 90,000 to 150,000 clones, 70% to 80% seen once. Regarding this clone: What it binds is not known. Other DNA sequences of this sample code for an identical CDR3.

The TCR originated in a man aged 50 to 60 in good health and CMV-seropositive. The specimen was PBMCs. The chain carries TRBV28 and TRBJ1-1; D ambiguous. In DNA form, the CDR3 reads TGTGCCAGCCTAATTCCTTCTGAGGGTGGCATGAACACTGAAGCTTTCTTT. It yields the protein CASLIPSEGGMNTEAFF.